Below are 28 T cell receptor beta chains sequenced from a single sample in a study of blood T cell repertoires in COVID-19. The method was immunoSEQ multiplex PCR; TCRdb's version includes in-frame clones alone and lacks a portion of them. This table holds some 510,000 clones, approximately 90% found once. Material: PBMCs or T cells enriched from blood (not recorded which). These receptors were taken from a woman in her 40s who had recovered from COVID-19.

The chain combines TRBV12-3 or TRBV12-4 with TRBJ1-1; D is uncertain. Trimming removed 3 bases at V and 4 bases at J, with 6 bases between. This CDR3 spans 12 amino acids. The CDR3 DNA reads TGTGCCAGCAGTTTTTACAGCACTGAAGCTTTCTTT. This gives the protein CASSFYSTEAFF.

The chain employs TRBV7-9 and TRBJ2-7; 8 nucleotides line up with TRBD1. CDR1 and CDR2 (germline): SEHNR, FQNEAQ (reference sequence). The CDR3 is made up of 16 amino acids. Trimming took 4 bases from V and 5 from J; bases not matched to a gene: 13. In nucleotides, the CDR3 is TGTGCCAGCAGCTGGCCGAGGGACAGGAGATTCCACGAGCAGTACTTC. Translated: CASSWPRDRRFHEQYF.

A few counts support this clone. This specimen includes other DNA sequences encoding the same CDR3. The chain couples TRBV12-3 or TRBV12-4 to TRBJ1-1, with D tentatively TRBD1 (6 bases). The V and J ends lost 1 base and 3 bases respectively, with 6 bases between them. The CDR3 runs 13 residues. The DNA for the CDR3 is TGTGCCAGCAGTTTAGACAGGGACACTGAAGCTTTCTTT. Protein product: CASSLDRDTEAFF.

The chain couples TRBV19 to TRBJ2-6, with D possibly TRBD1 on 6 matching bases. The CDR3 loop spans 17 amino acids. Per germline, CDR1 LNHDA and CDR2 SQIVND (reference sequence). Trimming pared 4 bases from V and 0 bases from J, leaving 13 bases between. In DNA form, the CDR3 reads TGTGCCAGTAGTACCCGACAGGCTCTCTCTGGGGCCAACGTCCTGACTTTC. It is translated as CASSTRQALSGANVLTF.

The chain links TRBV4-2 to TRBJ2-7; 9 bases line up with TRBD2. This CDR3 is 16 amino acids long. The trim removed 1 base at V and 7 bases at J, leaving 11 bases unmatched. Germline V gene sequence: CDR1 LGHNA, CDR2 YNFKEQ. CDR3 loop: CASSQGMAGGPGEQYF. The CDR3, as DNA: TGTGCCAGCAGCCAAGGAATGGCGGGAGGGCCGGGGGAGCAGTACTTC.

This rearrangement joins TRBV6-2 or TRBV6-3 to TRBJ2-7; no firm D call. Germline CDR1 MNHEY, CDR2 SVGEGT. V lost 6 bases, J lost 6 bases, and 15 bases lay in between. This CDR3 is built from 13 residues. The CDR3: CASSLTPLGEQYF. DNA for the CDR3: TGTGCCAGCAGCCTCACCCCACTTGGCGAGCAGTACTTC.

The V call is TRBV5-1, the J call TRBJ1-2; TRBD1 matches 12 bases. The CDR3 totals 16 residues. J was trimmed by 4 bases and V by 3 bases; bases with no gene match: 7. CDR1 and CDR2 from the germline V gene are SGHRS and YFSETQ. The CDR3 DNA sequence: TGCGCCAGCAGCTCCGAGGGACAGGGGGCGGGCTATGGCTACACCTTC. Protein: CASSSEGQGAGYGYTF.

The gene calls are TRBV18 and TRBJ1-1, with TRBD1 identical over 9 bases. This CDR3 has 14 residues. Germline values: CDR1 KGHSH, CDR2 LQKENI. V shed 2 bases, J shed 11 bases, and the junction held 9 bases outside the gene matches. CDR3 in DNA: TGTGCCAGCTCACCAAAACAGGGGGCGGAGGCGGCTTTCTTT. Its protein is CASSPKQGAEAAFF.

The chain carries TRBV15 and TRBJ2-3; D perhaps matches TRBD2 (5 bases). The V and J ends lost 0 bases and 2 bases respectively, with 9 bases between them. The CDR3 covers 15 residues. Germline assignment: CDR1 LNHNV and CDR2 YYDKDF (reference sequence). The CDR3 DNA reads TGTGCCACCAGCAGAGATCCGGGGTTCACAGATACGCAGTATTTT. Amino acid sequence: CATSRDPGFTDTQYF. Supplemented by reference TRBV15 and TRBJ2-3, the full variable domain reads DAMVIQNPRYQVTQFGKPVTLSCSQTLNHNVMYWYQQKSSQAPKLLFHYYDKDFNNEADTPDNFQSRRPNTSFCFLDIRSPGLGDTAMYLCATSRDPGFTDTQYFGPGTRLTVL.

This clone appeared a single time. This rearrangement joins TRBV5-8 to TRBJ1-3, with D unresolved. The CDR3 extends over 15 amino acids. V lost 1 base and J lost 0, with 8 bases in between. CDR1 is SGHTS and CDR2 is YDEGEE in the germline V gene. The CDR3 nucleotides are TGTGCCAGCAGCTTGATATATAGCTCTGGAAACACCATATATTTT. It encodes CASSLIYSSGNTIYF. The whole variable domain, filled in from reference TRBV5-8 and TRBJ1-3, reads EAGVTQSPTHLIKTRGQQATLRCSPISGHTSVYWYQQALGLGLQFLLWYDEGEERNRGNFPPRFSGRQFPNYSSELNVNALELEDSALYLCASSLIYSSGNTIYFGEGSWLTVV.

This clone was seen many times. The chain uses TRBV7-9 and TRBJ1-6; a possible D gene is TRBD1 (6 bases). Trimming stripped 4 bases from V and 7 bases from J, with 11 bases between. The CDR3 runs to 14 residues. Germline values: CDR1 SEHNR, CDR2 FQNEAQ (reference sequence). Here the CDR3 reads CASSYRERNSPLHF. CDR3 DNA: TGTGCCAGCAGCTACAGGGAGAGAAATTCACCCCTCCACTTT.

V gene TRBV9 combines with J gene TRBJ1-3; TRBD1 is a possible D gene (6 bases). Trimming took off 0 bases at V and 1 base at J, with 8 bases between the two ends. CDR3 length: 15 residues. Germline CDR1 and CDR2: SGDLS and YYNGEE. In DNA, the CDR3 is TGTGCCAGCAGCGTAGGAGGGGGATCTGGAAACACCATATATTTT. Its translation is CASSVGGGSGNTIYF.

The chain recombines TRBV7-2 with TRBJ1-2, with a weak D call TRBD1 (5 bases). Trimming stripped 4 bases from V and 3 bases from J, with 9 bases between. The CDR3 totals 13 residues. The V gene's germline CDR1 is SGHTA and CDR2 FQGNSA. CDR3 sequence reads: CASSWRQHYGYTF. The CDR3 nucleotides read TGTGCCAGCAGCTGGAGACAGCACTATGGCTACACCTTC.

A few counts support this clone. The chain joins TRBV9 to TRBJ1-5; 9 bases agree with TRBD1. Germline trimming cut 3 bases from V and 1 base from J; bases unmatched to any gene: 2. CDR1 SGDLS and CDR2 YYNGEE come from the germline V gene. CDR3 length: 15 residues. The CDR3 reads CASSEGQGSNQPQHF. The CDR3 DNA follows: TGTGCCAGCAGCGAGGGACAGGGAAGCAATCAGCCCCAGCATTTT.

In the case of this clone: Distinct nucleotide sequences in the sample also encode this CDR3. V usage is TRBV5-4 and J usage is TRBJ2-7, with TRBD1 matching over 7 bases. Germline V gene lookup returns CDR1 SGHNT and CDR2 YYREEE (reference sequence). V trimming: 4 bases; J trimming: 2 bases; junction bases outside the gene matches: 3. The CDR3 is 13 residues long. In nucleotides, the CDR3 is TGTGCCAGCAGCCTGACAGGGACCTACGAGCAGTACTTC. It specifies CASSLTGTYEQYF.

This chain links TRBV19 with TRBJ1-4; D unclear. Trimming pared 6 bases from V and 7 bases from J, leaving 9 bases between. The CDR3 contains 12 residues. Per germline, CDR1 LNHDA and CDR2 SQIVND (reference sequence). As DNA, the CDR3 is TGTGCCAGTAGCGGAGGAGGTGAAAAACTGTTTTTT. Its protein is CASSGGGEKLFF.

This clone was recorded only once. V gene TRBV11-3 combines with J gene TRBJ2-4; D is perhaps TRBD1 (6 bases). This CDR3 is 13 amino acids long. Between the trimmed V and J ends, which lost 0 bases and 8 bases, there was a span of 8 bases. Germline-derived CDR1 and CDR2 are SGHNT and YENEEA. DNA for the CDR3: TGTGCCAGCAGCTTAGACCCAGGGGACATTCAGTACTTC. Translation gives CASSLDPGDIQYF.

The chain joins TRBV11-2 to TRBJ2-3; 7 nucleotides align to TRBD1. CDR3 length: 15 amino acids. The V and J ends lost 6 bases and 1 base, in that order; junction bases with no gene match: 7. Per the germline V gene, CDR1 is SGHAT and CDR2 is FQNNGV. The CDR3 DNA reads as TGTGCCAGCAGAACCTTTGGACAGGGCACAGATACGCAGTATTTT. This translates into CASRTFGQGTDTQYF.

The chain employs TRBV7-9 and TRBJ1-2; 8 bases align to TRBD1. The CDR3 extends over 12 amino acids. In germline, CDR1 is SEHNR, CDR2 FQNEAQ (reference sequence). Trimming at V came to 3 bases and at J to 8 bases, leaving 2 bases not matched to a gene. The chain's CDR3 is CASSLTGEGYTF. The CDR3 nucleotides read TGTGCCAGCAGCTTGACAGGGGAAGGCTACACCTTC.

J is TRBJ2-3 and V is TRBV11-2, with D unresolved. V shed 5 bases and J shed 2 bases, with 5 bases lying between them. The CDR3 spans 12 residues. Germline lookup yields CDR1 SGHAT and CDR2 FQNNGV. CDR3 protein: CASSVLTDTQYF. CDR3 bases: TGTGCCAGCAGCGTACTCACAGATACGCAGTATTTT.

The chain recombines TRBV5-1 with TRBJ1-1; no clear D gene. Germline-derived CDR1 and CDR2 are SGHRS and YFSETQ. The CDR3 has 13 amino acids. Trimming removed 0 bases from V and 3 bases from J, with 6 bases in between. The CDR3 is CASSLGVDTEAFF. The CDR3 coding sequence is TGCGCCAGCAGCTTGGGAGTTGACACTGAAGCTTTCTTT.

The CDR3 coding sequence is TGTGCCAGTAGAGGGACAGGGGTCGCCGGGGAGCTGTTTTTT. Translating gives CASRGTGVAGELFF. The V call is TRBV19, the J call TRBJ2-2; 10 bases map to TRBD1. The trim removed 6 bases at V and 6 bases at J, leaving 4 bases unmatched. Germline V lookup: CDR1 LNHDA, CDR2 SQIVND (reference sequence). The CDR3 length is 14 residues.

The V gene is TRBV24-1, the J gene TRBJ2-1; 7 nucleotides line up with TRBD2. CDR1 is KGHDR and CDR2 is SFDVKD in the germline V gene. V lost 3 bases to trimming and J lost 2 bases; unmatched junction nucleotides: 9. The CDR3 covers 17 residues. This CDR3 reads CATSDPRGGGPYNEQFF. In nucleotides, the CDR3 is TGTGCCACCAGTGATCCACGGGGCGGGGGTCCCTACAATGAGCAGTTCTTC.

CDR3 loop: CASSIAGGLYSNQPQHF. CDR3 bases: TGTGCCAGTAGTATTGCGGGGGGCCTATATAGCAATCAGCCCCAGCATTTT. The chain employs TRBV19 and TRBJ1-5, with a tentative D call TRBD1 (6 bases). The V end was cut by 3 bases, the J end by 0 bases, with 15 bases between. The length of the CDR3 is 17 residues. Germline loops: CDR1 LNHDA, CDR2 SQIVND (reference sequence).

V usage is TRBV11-3 and J usage is TRBJ1-1, with D perhaps matching TRBD1 (5 bases). Trimming left V 3 bases short and J 4 bases short, with 15 bases between. Germline V gives CDR1 SGHNT, CDR2 YENEEA. CDR3 size: 15 residues. CDR3 protein: CASSFSGGGGTEAFF. The CDR3, as DNA: TGTGCCAGCAGCTTTTCCGGTGGGGGGGGCACTGAAGCTTTCTTT.

J is TRBJ2-1 and V is TRBV27; a possible D gene is TRBD2 (6 bases). This CDR3 contains 15 residues. Germline CDR1 MNHEY, CDR2 SMNVEV (reference sequence). V lost 8 bases, J lost 2 bases, and 16 bases lay in between. CDR3 coding DNA: TGTGCCAGCTCTAGCCCGGGACTCACCTACAATGAGCAGTTCTTC. It specifies CASSSPGLTYNEQFF.

This clone is a singleton in its sample. This chain joins TRBV6-2 or TRBV6-3 and TRBJ2-5; possible D gene TRBD2, 6 bases. V was trimmed by 6 bases and J by 4 bases, leaving 18 bases between them. The CDR3 contains 15 residues. Germline V gene sequence: CDR1 MNHEY, CDR2 SVGEGT. The CDR3 DNA follows: TGTGCCAGCAGCCGATACCCGGGAGAAAGAGAGACCCAGTACTTC. It codes for CASSRYPGERETQYF.

V gene TRBV27 combines with J gene TRBJ2-7, with a tentative D call TRBD2 (5 bases). Germline V gene lookup returns CDR1 MNHEY and CDR2 SMNVEV (reference sequence). There are 14 residues in the CDR3. V was trimmed by 5 bases and J by 5 bases, leaving 16 bases between them. The CDR3 sequence is CASSPVREFHEQYF. The DNA for the CDR3 is TGTGCCAGCAGTCCCGTTAGGGAGTTTCACGAGCAGTACTTC.